This is a list of T cell receptor beta chains from one sample in a study of breast tumors, draining lymph nodes, adjacent tissues. TCRdb called the multiplex PCR reads again in MiXCR, with one record for every CDR3 protein. The data show some 130,000 distinct CDR3 sequences, with about a fifth seen just once and roughly 2.6% held by the top ten. The sequencing input was axillary lymph node tissue. The receptors stem from a female donor with breast cancer. Some clones in this sample may be carry-over from other donors' samples. The CDR3 runs from the conserved cysteine through the conserved F or W. The D gene is left open where the match is weak. Expanded clones get a size class; other rows say once, few or many, or leave the size out.

v_call	d_call	j_call	clone_size	cdr3_nt	cdr3_aa
TRBV2	.	TRBJ2-3	many	TGTGCCAGCAGTGCCGGCCCCACAGATACGCAGTATTTT	CASSAGPTDTQYF
TRBV3-1	.	TRBJ2-3	many	TGTGCCAGCAGGGCAGCTAGCACAGATACGCAGTATTTT	CASRAASTDTQYF
TRBV7-9	TRBD2	TRBJ2-5	many	TGTGCCAGCAGCTTGGGACTAGCGGGACAAGAGACCCAGTACTTC	CASSLGLAGQETQYF
TRBV20-1	TRBD2	TRBJ2-5	many	TGCAGTGCTAGTTCTCTAGCGGAGAACCAAGAGACCCAGTACTTC	CSASSLAENQETQYF
TRBV4-1	.	TRBJ2-5	few	TGCGCCAGCAGCTACCACTTAAAACCGTACCAAGAGACCCAGTACTTC	CASSYHLKPYQETQYF
TRBV30	.	TRBJ1-5	many	TGTGCCTGGAGTGCATCGGTAGGGAATCAGCCCCAGCATTTT	CAWSASVGNQPQHF
TRBV2	TRBD1	TRBJ2-6	.	TGTGCCGGGTCACAGGGGGCGGGGGGGGCCAACGTCCTGACTTTC	CAGSQGAGGANVLTF
TRBV27	.	TRBJ2-3	many	TGTGCCAGCAGTCCCACCTCAGATACGCAGTATTTT	CASSPTSDTQYF
TRBV3-1	TRBD2	TRBJ2-3	.	TGTGCCAGCAGCCAGACTAGCGGAGGGGGTACAGATACGCAGTATTTT	CASSQTSGGGTDTQYF
TRBV18	.	TRBJ2-1	.	TGTGCCAGCTCACCTGGGGCGGGATGGGCTGAGCAGTTCTTC	CASSPGAGWAEQFF
TRBV10-2	.	TRBJ2-3	few	TGCGCCAGCAGTGGGGGGCCAGATACGCAGTATTTT	CASSGGPDTQYF
TRBV7-9	.	TRBJ1-5	many	TGTGCCAGCAGCTCCTCATCGGGGGCTGGCAGCAATCAGCCCCAGCATTTT	CASSSSSGAGSNQPQHF
TRBV28	TRBD2	TRBJ2-7	once	TGTGCCAGCCTCGGCGGGAGGATCCACGAGCAGCACTTC	CASLGGRIHEQHF
TRBV20-1	TRBD1	TRBJ2-7	many	TGCAGTGCTAGAGATCATCCGGGACAGGGATCCCCTAGGGTCCCCGAGCAGTACTTC	CSARDHPGQGSPRVPEQYF
TRBV15	.	TRBJ1-5	many	TGTGCCACCAGCCGTGCGGGTAGCAATCAGCCCCAGCATTTT	CATSRAGSNQPQHF
TRBV19	.	TRBJ2-5	many	TGTGCCAGTAGTATGGAAGAGACCCAGTACTTC	CASSMEETQYF
TRBV7-9	.	TRBJ2-2	many	TGTGCCAGCAGCTTAGGCCCAGGGCTCACCGGGGAGCTGTTTTTT	CASSLGPGLTGELFF
TRBV5-4	TRBD2	TRBJ2-2	.	TGTGCCAGCAGCTTGGAACATAGCGGGAGCACCGGGGAGCTGTTTTTT	CASSLEHSGSTGELFF
TRBV7-2	TRBD2	TRBJ2-7	many	TGTGCCAGCAGCTTAGTTGCCGGACTAGCGGCCTACGAGCAGTACTTC	CASSLVAGLAAYEQYF
TRBV12-3/TRBV12-4	TRBD1	TRBJ2-6	many	TGTGCCAGCAGTTCACTTGGGACAGGCGGCTCTGGGGCCAACGTCCTGACTTTC	CASSSLGTGGSGANVLTF
TRBV7-8	.	TRBJ2-2	.	TGTGCCAGCAGCTCCGGGATCTACACCGGGGAGCTGTTTTTT	CASSSGIYTGELFF
TRBV5-4	.	TRBJ2-4	.	TGTGCCAGCAGCCCGGATGGTCGGGGTGTCATTCAGTACTTC	CASSPDGRGVIQYF
TRBV5-1	TRBD2	TRBJ2-1	many	TGCGCCAGCAGCCCACTAGCGGGTATTTACAATGAGCAGTTCTTC	CASSPLAGIYNEQFF
TRBV6-2/TRBV6-3	TRBD1	TRBJ2-5	many	TGTGCCAGCAGTTACTCCTTGGGACAGGACTACCAAGAGACCCAGTACTTC	CASSYSLGQDYQETQYF
TRBV2	.	TRBJ2-3	.	TGTGCCAGCGGAACCGGGGCCCTCCCTATGCAGTATTTT	CASGTGALPMQYF
TRBV11-2	.	TRBJ2-2	many	TGTGCCAGCAGCTTCAACAGGGCGAGCACCGGGGAGCTGTTTTTT	CASSFNRASTGELFF
TRBV6-1	.	TRBJ1-2	many	TGTGCCAGCAGTGATAGGCTAGGCGGGTCCACGGGAGGCTACACCTTC	CASSDRLGGSTGGYTF
TRBV20-1	.	TRBJ2-3	many	TGCAGTGCCCGAGGTGGCGGGACGATCACAGATACGCAGTATTTT	CSARGGGTITDTQYF
TRBV2	.	TRBJ2-1	many	TGTGCCAGCAGCCAAACGGCCAATGAGCAGTTCTTC	CASSQTANEQFF
TRBV7-3	TRBD2	TRBJ2-2	many	TGTGCCAGCAGCTTAGGACTAGCTTCCGGGGAGCTGTTTTTT	CASSLGLASGELFF